Here is one T cell receptor beta chain with its context. Its target is not known. Using unique molecular identifiers, the investigators prepared the TCRbeta library. TCRdb recomputed calls from the PCR reads with MiXCR, one row per CDR3 protein. This sample has approximately 630,000 distinct CDR3 sequences, with about an eighth found just once. Germline CDR1 reads LGHDT; CDR2 reads YNNKEL (reference sequence). There are 17 residues in the CDR3. V lost 5 bases, J lost 4 bases, and 13 bases stayed unmatched. This entry is derived from a study of T-cell reconstitution after alpha-beta-depleted transplantation in children. The study's findings and limits: At around two months after transplant, the alpha-beta T cells were reportedly derived from several hundred expanded clones that came from non-depleted graft cells. From surviving recipient T cells and thymic progenitors came the high day-60 TCRbeta diversity observed in some patients. When one year had passed after transplant, most T-cell counts and diversity came from newly produced T cells.

The rearrangement joins TRBV3-1 to TRBJ2-2; TRBD2 agrees at 7 bases. This clonotype was obtained from a girl aged 2 to 10 with congenital amegakaryocytic thrombocytopenia, due to receive a stem cell transplant. Sequenced material: PBMCs, taken before TCRalphabeta/CD19-depleted stem cell transplant. The CDR3 here is CASSLYSGYHLTGELFF. Here the CDR3 DNA reads TGTGCCAGCAGCTTATATAGCGGGTACCACCTCACCGGGGAGCTGTTTTTT.